This TCR beta chain was sequenced in a study of cytomegalovirus exposure and HLA in healthy donors. Overall study results and limits: It was shown in a later analysis that HLA-associated TCR beta chains were more clonally expanded than other, equally common chains. Rare TCR sequences predominated, though certain public TCRs were found in many donors. Later analysis demonstrated an association between a missense DCLRE1C variant and TCR beta V- and J-gene trimming. Altogether, around 160 TCR beta chains were recorded as cytomegalovirus-associated.

A word on this clone: Its specificity is unknown.

Both 60 Vbeta primers and 13 Jbeta primers went into the PCR. Clones were read by immunoSEQ multiplex PCR, and TCRdb kept only the in-frame ones, dropping some. Here the sample spans tens of thousands of clones, about 81% being singletons. Sequenced input: PBMCs. The sequence derives from a human donor in good health.

CDR3 region: CAWRATGAGTQYF. The CDR3 DNA sequence: TGTGCCTGGAGGGCTACGGGAGCGGGGACCCAGTACTTC. The V gene is TRBV30, the J gene TRBJ2-5, with TRBD2 as a possible D gene (6 bases). There are 13 residues in the CDR3. The V and J ends lost 3 bases and 7 bases respectively, with 15 bases between them. Germline-derived CDR1 and CDR2 are GTSNPN and SVGIG (reference sequence).